A selection of T cell receptor beta chains follows, all from one sample in a study of cytomegalovirus exposure and HLA in healthy donors. TCRdb's table, derived via immunoSEQ multiplex PCR, lists solely in-frame clones and lacks some. The sample includes 160,000 or so clones, about 78% of them seen just once. The sequencing input was PBMCs. All receptors come from a male donor in good health and CMV-seronegative. Both conserved end residues are part of each CDR3. A D gene is named only where the DNA matches it firmly. Size tells how often a clone was seen (once, few, many) or the class of an expanded clone, and some rows leave it out.

V gene: TRBV12-5
CDR3 length: 16
clone size: -
D gene: TRBD1
J gene: TRBJ1-1
CDR3 protein: CASGFLPRDRGLGAFF
CDR3 DNA: TGTGCTAGTGGTTTCCTCCCCCGAGACAGGGGTCTTGGAGCTTTCTTT

V gene: TRBV7-2
CDR3 length: 15
clone size: -
D gene: -
J gene: TRBJ2-1
CDR3 protein: CASSRPTGNYNEQFF
CDR3 DNA: TGTGCCAGCAGCCGTCCTACCGGGAACTACAATGAGCAGTTCTTC

V gene: TRBV6-6
CDR3 length: 15
clone size: -
D gene: -
J gene: TRBJ2-7
CDR3 protein: CASSYLGSASYEQYF
CDR3 DNA: TGTGCCAGCAGTTACCTCGGGAGCGCCAGCTACGAGCAGTACTTC

V gene: TRBV11-2
CDR3 length: 18
clone size: -
D gene: TRBD2
J gene: TRBJ2-3
CDR3 protein: CASSLRGESGGSTDTQYF
CDR3 DNA: TGTGCCAGCAGCTTAAGAGGGGAAAGCGGGGGGAGCACAGATACGCAGTATTTT

V gene: TRBV25-1
CDR3 length: 15
clone size: -
D gene: TRBD1
J gene: TRBJ2-1
CDR3 protein: CASSVGTGGGNEQFF
CDR3 DNA: TGTGCCAGCAGTGTGGGGACAGGGGGTGGGAATGAGCAGTTCTTC

V gene: TRBV6-5
CDR3 length: 16
clone size: once
D gene: TRBD2
J gene: TRBJ2-5
CDR3 protein: CASSYGTSGILETQYF
CDR3 DNA: TGTGCCAGCAGTTACGGGACTAGCGGGATATTGGAGACCCAGTACTTC

V gene: TRBV6-5
CDR3 length: 15
clone size: -
D gene: TRBD2
J gene: TRBJ2-2
CDR3 protein: CASSPGGVPPGELFF
CDR3 DNA: TGTGCCAGCAGCCCCGGGGGGGTTCCCCCCGGGGAGCTGTTTTTT

V gene: TRBV27
CDR3 length: 14
clone size: -
D gene: TRBD1
J gene: TRBJ2-7
CDR3 protein: CASSPDRGQNEQYF
CDR3 DNA: TGTGCCAGCAGTCCGGACAGGGGGCAGAACGAGCAGTACTTC

V gene: TRBV21-1
CDR3 length: 13
clone size: -
D gene: -
J gene: TRBJ2-3
CDR3 protein: CASSSDSTDTQYF
CDR3 DNA: TGTGCCAGCAGCTCGGACAGTACAGATACGCAGTATTTT

V gene: TRBV6-4
CDR3 length: 13
clone size: -
D gene: -
J gene: TRBJ1-5
CDR3 protein: CASSVEEYQPQHF
CDR3 DNA: TGTGCCAGCAGTGTGGAGGAGTATCAGCCCCAGCATTTT